These T cell receptor beta chains were read from a single sample in a study of T cell responses to AZD1222 COVID-19 vaccine. Profiled with immunoSEQ multiplex PCR; TCRdb holds only in-frame clones, not every one. Counted here are around 200,000 clones, 88% occurring once; the ten biggest clones make up 26%. Material: peripheral blood, obtained 28 days after the second AZD1222 dose. The receptors were sampled from an adult who received the AZD1222 COVID-19 vaccine. Both conserved end residues are part of each CDR3.

J | V | CDR3
TRBJ2-7 | TRBV5-6 | CASSSGQPYEQYF
TRBJ2-5 | TRBV7-9 | CASSGETQYF
TRBJ2-7 | TRBV7-8 | CASSLAAYEQYF
TRBJ2-3 | TRBV7-2 | CASSLGTGLAGALDTQYF
TRBJ2-7 | TRBV6-5 | CASGATGLISYEQYF
TRBJ1-2 | TRBV28 | CASSPYREGYGYTF
TRBJ1-6 | TRBV7-2 | CASSLATGGGSPLHF
TRBJ1-4 | TRBV19 | CASSIQGTNEKLFF
TRBJ2-3 | TRBV7-3 | CASSEGLAGPGDTQYF
TRBJ1-2 | TRBV18 | CASSPDGDYGYTF
TRBJ2-2 | TRBV5-1 | CASSLDPGSETGELFF
TRBJ2-7 | TRBV11-3 | CASSLGQEYEQYF
TRBJ2-7 | TRBV2 | CASSRKRAGPIEQYF
TRBJ2-3 | TRBV11-2 | CASSPPSGLAGVDTQYF
TRBJ2-3 | TRBV10-3 | CAITGTGGVTDTQYF
TRBJ2-7 | TRBV6-2/TRBV6-3 | CASSYQWEGLYEQYF
TRBJ2-7 | TRBV7-9 | CASSLLGGSSYEQYF
TRBJ1-5 | TRBV7-2 | CASSSDRGQPQHF
TRBJ1-4 | TRBV5-6 | CASSLRVPNEKLFF
TRBJ1-3 | TRBV6-2/TRBV6-3 | CASSYQGPADTIYF
TRBJ2-5 | TRBV5-1 | CASSQGQGKETQYF
TRBJ2-7 | TRBV2 | CASTTWTSGSYEQYF
TRBJ1-2 | TRBV19 | CASRRRGPYGYTF
TRBJ2-7 | TRBV10-2 | CASSELDDEQYF
TRBJ2-5 | TRBV6-2/TRBV6-3 | CASSYDRLLETQYF
TRBJ2-2 | TRBV10-3 | CATSGPGELFF
TRBJ2-5 | TRBV4-2 | CASSQDLLETQYF
TRBJ2-3 | TRBV7-2 | CASSPVVLAGVADTQYF
TRBJ1-2 | TRBV7-2 | CASSLRVIGYTF
TRBJ2-1 | TRBV19 | CASSTAAGLDEQFF
TRBJ2-3 | TRBV10-2 | CASRWSRPSTDTQYF
TRBJ2-3 | TRBV28 | CASSRSGNSVDTQYF
TRBJ2-5 | TRBV7-9 | CASTYTQGAARETQYF
TRBJ1-2 | TRBV5-6 | CASSLVLGTASYTF
TRBJ2-5 | TRBV18 | CASSVNRGQETQYF
TRBJ1-3 | TRBV19 | CATTLLISGNTIYF
TRBJ2-7 | TRBV18 | CASSPMDSTAYEQYF
TRBJ2-7 | TRBV15 | CATSRDPGQGSDEQYF
TRBJ2-1 | TRBV27 | CASSFQGSYNEQFF
TRBJ2-7 | TRBV7-3 | CASSLDGQGSPYEQYF
TRBJ2-7 | TRBV5-1 | CASSLSASYEQYF
TRBJ1-6 | TRBV18 | CASSPLDSNSPLHF
TRBJ2-5 | TRBV7-3 | CASSLTLTVGETQYF
TRBJ2-7 | TRBV10-3 | CAISAAGGTSGTSYEQYF
TRBJ2-2 | TRBV19 | CASSLPSGGSTGELFF